Sequencing of this T cell receptor (beta chain) was carried out in a study of cytomegalovirus exposure and HLA in healthy donors. For the study at large: A later analysis reported the same platform for the 90 to 150 validation repertoires and the approximately 720 first-cohort repertoires. Study-level points and caveats: One later analysis, an examination of the 100 to 150 validation repertoires, found that first-cohort TCR clusters tended to co-occur in them. The majority of TCR sequences were rare, yet some public TCRs appeared in many donors.

The assay was immunoSEQ multiplex PCR, and TCRdb's table has in-frame clones only and misses some. In the table there are 100,000 to 150,000 clones, around 94% of which are singletons. Of note for this clone: Its target is unknown.

This CDR3 is built from 14 residues. V was pared by 4 bases and J by 3 bases, with 4 bases of the junction left unmatched. The germline gives CDR1 KGHSH, CDR2 LQKENI. V and J are TRBV18 and TRBJ1-2, with 8 bases matching TRBD1. Source material: PBMCs. This receptor was identified in a young woman in good health and CMV-seronegative. This chain's CDR3 is CASSQDRADYGYTF. For the CDR3, the DNA is TGTGCCAGCTCACAGGACAGGGCTGACTATGGCTACACCTTC.